A selection of T cell receptor beta chains follows, all from one sample in a study of shared clonotypes between healthy human individuals. Sequencing was performed with immunoSEQ multiplex PCR; in TCRdb, only in-frame clones are kept and a portion is missing. The data contain a few hundred thousand clones, 95% to 96% of them singletons. Sequenced input: naive CD8+ T cells sorted from blood. The receptors originated from a woman in her thirties in good health. The CDR3 runs from the conserved cysteine through the conserved F or W. D genes are given only for firm matches. The size of a clone is reported for some rows only, either as once, few or many, or as a class for expanded clones.

>TRBD1|-|TRBJ2-3|12|TRBV28
TGTGCCAGCGACAGGGGCACAGATACGCAGTATTTT
CASDRGTDTQYF
>-|-|TRBJ2-7|17|TRBV4-1
TGCGCCAGCAGCCAGGGGGTGGTTCCGCTTTATTCCTACGAGCAGTACTTC
CASSQGVVPLYSYEQYF
>TRBD2|-|TRBJ2-3|14|TRBV6-5
TGTGCCAGCAGTAGGGGGACTAGTCCAGATACGCAGTATTTT
CASSRGTSPDTQYF
>TRBD1|-|TRBJ1-4|15|TRBV27
TGTGCCAGCAGCCGGGACAGGGGGCGAAGGGAAAAACTGTTTTTT
CASSRDRGRREKLFF
>TRBD1|-|TRBJ2-7|16|TRBV5-1
TGCGCCAGCAGCTTGGACTTTTCCGGGACAGGGCACGAGCAGTACTTC
CASSLDFSGTGHEQYF
>-|-|TRBJ2-2|14|TRBV7-6
TGTGCCAGCAGCTTGCCCACTAGGACCGGGGAGCTGTTTTTT
CASSLPTRTGELFF
>-|-|TRBJ2-7|16|TRBV6-5
TGTGCCAGCAGTTACGCGGTCGGCCCTATACTCTACGAGCAGTACTTC
CASSYAVGPILYEQYF
>TRBD2|-|TRBJ2-3|14|TRBV9
TGTGCCAGCTCACTAGCGGGAGCCGCAGATACGCAGTATTTT
CASSLAGAADTQYF
>-|once|TRBJ2-1|13|TRBV27
TGTGCCAGCAGTCGGCAGGGTTACAATGAGCAGTTCTTC
CASSRQGYNEQFF
>-|-|TRBJ1-1|13|TRBV27
TGTGCCAGCAGTATTGCAGGGTCCACTGAAGCTTTCTTT
CASSIAGSTEAFF
>-|-|TRBJ1-1|13|TRBV28
TGTGCCAGCAGTTTATGGGAGGGAACTGAAGCTTTCTTT
CASSLWEGTEAFF
>-|-|TRBJ2-2|11|TRBV7-9
TGTGCCAGCACCCGAGACGGGGAGCTGTTTTTT
CASTRDGELFF
>-|-|TRBJ1-1|15|TRBV5-8
TGTGCCAGCAGCCACGACCTGGGACAGAACACTGAAGCTTTCTTT
CASSHDLGQNTEAFF
>TRBD2|-|TRBJ2-7|13|TRBV27
TGTGCCAGCTCGGGGGGGCCTACCTACGAGCAGTACTTC
CASSGGPTYEQYF
>TRBD2|-|TRBJ2-7|15|TRBV5-1
TGCGCCAGCAGCTTTACCGGGACTACCGACTACGAGCAGTACTTC
CASSFTGTTDYEQYF
>-|-|TRBJ2-7|13|TRBV4-1
TGCGCCAGCAGCCAAAGGAACGGGTACGAGCAGTACTTC
CASSQRNGYEQYF
>TRBD2|once|TRBJ2-7|16|TRBV19
TGTGCCAGTAGGGGACTAGCGGAAAATGTCTCCTACGAGCAGTACTTC
CASRGLAENVSYEQYF
>TRBD2|-|TRBJ2-3|14|TRBV6-5
TGTGCCAGCAGTTACTCAGGGCGGGGGGATACGCAGTATTTT
CASSYSGRGDTQYF
>TRBD1|once|TRBJ1-5|14|TRBV27
TGTGCCAGCAGTACGAGGACAGGGGATCAGCCCCAGCATTTT
CASSTRTGDQPQHF
>-|-|TRBJ2-2|16|TRBV7-2
TGTGCCAGCAGCTTAGATGGGCCTGGGGCCGGCGGGGAGCTGTTTTTT
CASSLDGPGAGGELFF
>-|-|TRBJ2-2|17|TRBV19
TGTGCCAGTAGTATATTGGGAAGTCCTAGAAACACCGGGGAGCTGTTTTTT
CASSILGSPRNTGELFF
>TRBD1|-|TRBJ2-1|14|TRBV29-1
TGCAGCGCCAGGGGGACAGGAGACGTAAATGAGCAGTTCTTC
CSARGTGDVNEQFF
>-|-|TRBJ1-1|13|TRBV4-1
TGCGCCAGCAGCCACCTGAAGGGTACTGAAGCTTTCTTT
CASSHLKGTEAFF
>TRBD2|-|TRBJ2-7|16|TRBV4-2
TGTGCCAGCAGCCAAGGGATAGTAGCGGGTTTTGGGGAGCAGTACTTC
CASSQGIVAGFGEQYF
>-|-|TRBJ2-2|12|TRBV27
TGTGCCAGCAGGATCAACACCGGGGAGCTGTTTTTT
CASRINTGELFF
>TRBD2|-|TRBJ2-3|16|TRBV6-6
TGTGCCAGCAGTCCTGGACTAGCGGGAGGTCCAGATACGCAGTATTTT
CASSPGLAGGPDTQYF
>TRBD1|-|TRBJ2-3|15|TRBV27
TGTGCCAGCACCCCCGGGACAGGCAACCGGAATACGCAGTATTTT
CASTPGTGNRNTQYF
>TRBD1|-|TRBJ2-7|15|TRBV9
TGTGCCAGCAGCGCCCTTCCGGGACAGGGCTACGAGCAGTACTTC
CASSALPGQGYEQYF
>-|-|TRBJ2-4|12|TRBV2
TGTGCCAGCAGCGGACAGAAAGCCCAAGGGTACTTC
CASSGQKAQGYF
>TRBD1|-|TRBJ2-4|13|TRBV6-1
TGTGCCAGCACAGGGGGCTCCAAAAACATTCAGTACTTC
CASTGGSKNIQYF
>-|-|TRBJ2-3|17|TRBV2
TGTGCCAGCAGTGAAGGACTAGGTCCCACCCACACAGATACGCAGTATTTT
CASSEGLGPTHTDTQYF
>-|-|TRBJ1-1|14|TRBV6-5
TGTGCCAGCAGTCCGGGACATATGAACACTGAAGCTTTCTTT
CASSPGHMNTEAFF
>-|-|TRBJ2-2|14|TRBV27
TGTGCCAGCAGCGATCTAGCTTTAAACGGGGAGCTGTTTTTT
CASSDLALNGELFF
>TRBD1|-|TRBJ1-1|13|TRBV6-1
TGTGCCAGCGGGGACAGGAGGAACACTGAAGCTTTCTTT
CASGDRRNTEAFF
>-|-|TRBJ1-4|13|TRBV6-6
TGTGCCAGCAGTTACGTTAGTAATGAAAAACTGTTTTTT
CASSYVSNEKLFF
>-|-|TRBJ2-7|13|TRBV7-6
TGTGCCAGCAGCTTAGCGGGCCTGTCCGAGCAGTACTTC
CASSLAGLSEQYF
>TRBD2|-|TRBJ2-2|17|TRBV11-3
TGTGCCAGCAGCGCGGACCTAGCGGGGGGGAACACCGGGGAGCTGTTTTTT
CASSADLAGGNTGELFF
>TRBD2|-|TRBJ2-2|17|TRBV5-4
TGTGCCAGCAGCGGAGGACTAGCGGGAGCTAACACCGGGGAGCTGTTTTTT
CASSGGLAGANTGELFF
>-|-|TRBJ1-1|14|TRBV2
TGTGCCAGCAGTGATTTGTTTGGGGACACTGAAGCTTTCTTT
CASSDLFGDTEAFF
>TRBD2|-|TRBJ2-7|16|TRBV7-9
TGTGCCAGCAGCCCCCCCCTGACTAGCGGGACCTACGAGCAGTACTTC
CASSPPLTSGTYEQYF
>-|-|TRBJ2-7|14|TRBV27
TGTGCCAGCAGTTTATCGTGGTCGAGTTACGAGCAGTACTTC
CASSLSWSSYEQYF
>-|-|TRBJ2-7|16|TRBV4-1
TGCGCCAGCAGCCAAATTGACGCGACCTATTCCTACGAGCAGTACTTC
CASSQIDATYSYEQYF
>-|-|TRBJ1-4|13|TRBV4-1
TGCGCCAGCAGCCAACCCCTGGGGGAAAAACTGTTTTTT
CASSQPLGEKLFF
>-|-|TRBJ1-4|18|TRBV28
TGTGCCAGCAGTTCACCCCAGGAGCTGGCCATCGGGGGTGAAAAACTGTTTTTT
CASSSPQELAIGGEKLFF
>TRBD2|-|TRBJ2-5|15|TRBV9
TGTGCCAGCAGCGTAGATGGGCTAGCGGAAGAGACCCAGTACTTC
CASSVDGLAEETQYF
>TRBD1|-|TRBJ2-5|17|TRBV28
TGTGCCAGCAGTATCCAATCCGGGACAGGGACAAGGGAGACCCAGTACTTC
CASSIQSGTGTRETQYF
>-|once|TRBJ2-7|15|TRBV11-2
TGTGCCAGCAGCTTAGCCAGGGCGGATTTTTACGAGCAGTACTTC
CASSLARADFYEQYF
>TRBD1|-|TRBJ2-4|16|TRBV9
TGTGCCAGCAGCGTAGAGGACAGGGGGCTTGGTAACATTCAGTACTTC
CASSVEDRGLGNIQYF
>-|-|TRBJ2-1|13|TRBV7-6
TGTGCCAGCAGCTGGGACACTTACAATGAGCAGTTCTTC
CASSWDTYNEQFF
>-|-|TRBJ2-7|13|TRBV5-6
TGTGCCAGCAGCTTGGGAGGGCCACGCGAGCAGTACTTC
CASSLGGPREQYF
>-|-|TRBJ1-5|18|TRBV6-1
TGTGCCAGCAGTGCAGGGTCTAGCAGGCCGGGGGGCAATCAGCCCCAGCATTTT
CASSAGSSRPGGNQPQHF
>-|-|TRBJ1-1|12|TRBV28
TGTGCCAGCACCCGAGGCAACACTGAAGCTTTCTTT
CASTRGNTEAFF
>-|-|TRBJ2-1|15|TRBV11-2
TGTGCCAGCAGCTTAGTGGCGGGTCCCTACAATGAGCAGTTCTTC
CASSLVAGPYNEQFF
>-|once|TRBJ1-2|16|TRBV23-1
TGCGCCAGCAGTCACAGGCGGGACTTCTGCGCAGGTGGCTACACCTTC
CASSHRRDFCAGGYTF
>-|-|TRBJ2-1|15|TRBV5-6
TGTGCCAGCAGCCCCCGGGCAGCCATTCACAATGAGCAGTTCTTC
CASSPRAAIHNEQFF
>-|once|TRBJ2-1|14|TRBV15
TGTGCCACCACCTCGGGACCCCCCTCCGGTGAGCAGTTCTTC
CATTSGPPSGEQFF
>-|-|TRBJ1-1|13|TRBV10-3
TGTGCCATCAGTGGGGGGATGAACACTGAAGCTTTCTTT
CAISGGMNTEAFF